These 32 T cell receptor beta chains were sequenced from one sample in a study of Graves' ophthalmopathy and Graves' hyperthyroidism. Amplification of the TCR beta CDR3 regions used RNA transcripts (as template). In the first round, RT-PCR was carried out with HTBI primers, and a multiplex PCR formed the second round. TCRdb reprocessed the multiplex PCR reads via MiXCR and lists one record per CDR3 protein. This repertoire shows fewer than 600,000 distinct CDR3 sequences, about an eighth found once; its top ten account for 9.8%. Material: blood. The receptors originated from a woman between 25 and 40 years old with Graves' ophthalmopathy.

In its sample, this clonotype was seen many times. The CDR3 protein is CASSKRTVDYEQYF. Here the CDR3 DNA reads TGCGCCAGCAGCAAACGGACAGTAGACTACGAGCAGTACTTC. The chain is built from TRBV4-1 and TRBJ2-7, with a possible D match to TRBD1 (6 bases). Germline values: CDR1 MGHRA, CDR2 YSYEKL. The length of the CDR3 is 14 residues. V lost 5 bases to trimming and J lost 3 bases, with 14 bases between them.

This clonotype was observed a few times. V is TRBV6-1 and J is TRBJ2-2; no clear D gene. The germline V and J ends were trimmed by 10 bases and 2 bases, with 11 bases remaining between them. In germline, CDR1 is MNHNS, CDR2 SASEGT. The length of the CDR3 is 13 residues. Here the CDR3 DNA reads TGTGCCACCCTTTACCCAAACACCGGGGAGCTGTTTTTT. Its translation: CATLYPNTGELFF.

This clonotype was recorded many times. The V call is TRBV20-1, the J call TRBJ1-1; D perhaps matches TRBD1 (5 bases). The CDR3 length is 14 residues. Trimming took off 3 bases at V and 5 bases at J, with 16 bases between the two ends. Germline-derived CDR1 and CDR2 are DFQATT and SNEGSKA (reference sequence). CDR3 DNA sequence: TGCAGTGCTAGCCTGGGGGGGTTGGGGACTGAAGCTTTCTTT. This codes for CSASLGGLGTEAFF.

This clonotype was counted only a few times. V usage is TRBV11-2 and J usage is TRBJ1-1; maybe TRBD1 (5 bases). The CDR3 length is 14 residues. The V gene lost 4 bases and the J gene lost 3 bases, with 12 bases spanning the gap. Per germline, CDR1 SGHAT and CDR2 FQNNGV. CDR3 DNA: TGTGCCAGCAGCTCAAACGGGGGTTACACTGAAGCTTTCTTT. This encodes CASSSNGGYTEAFF.

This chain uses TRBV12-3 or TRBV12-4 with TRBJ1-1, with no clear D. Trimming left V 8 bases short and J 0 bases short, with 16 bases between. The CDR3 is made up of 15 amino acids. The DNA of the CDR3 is TGTGCCAGCGTCTTGAAGGCAGGCCTGAACACTGAAGCTTTCTTT. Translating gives CASVLKAGLNTEAFF.

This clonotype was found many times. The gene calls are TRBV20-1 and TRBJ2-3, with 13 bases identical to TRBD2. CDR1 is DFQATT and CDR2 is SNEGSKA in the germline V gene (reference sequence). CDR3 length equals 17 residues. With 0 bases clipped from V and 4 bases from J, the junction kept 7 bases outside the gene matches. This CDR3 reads CSARETSGRYPSDTQYF. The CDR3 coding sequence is TGCAGTGCTAGAGAGACTAGCGGGAGGTACCCTTCAGATACGCAGTATTTT.

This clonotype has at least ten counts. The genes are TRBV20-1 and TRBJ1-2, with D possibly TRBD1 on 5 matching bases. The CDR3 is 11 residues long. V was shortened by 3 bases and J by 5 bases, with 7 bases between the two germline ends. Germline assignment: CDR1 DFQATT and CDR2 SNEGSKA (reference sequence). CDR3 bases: TGCAGTGCTAGCCGGGGGTATGGCTACACCTTC. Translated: CSASRGYGYTF.

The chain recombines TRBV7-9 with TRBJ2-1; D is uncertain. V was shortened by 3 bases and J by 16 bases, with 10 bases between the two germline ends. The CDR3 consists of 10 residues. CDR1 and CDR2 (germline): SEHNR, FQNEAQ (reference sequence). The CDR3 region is CASSLRPQFF. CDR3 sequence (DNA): TGTGCCAGCAGCTTGCGACCCCAATTCTTC.

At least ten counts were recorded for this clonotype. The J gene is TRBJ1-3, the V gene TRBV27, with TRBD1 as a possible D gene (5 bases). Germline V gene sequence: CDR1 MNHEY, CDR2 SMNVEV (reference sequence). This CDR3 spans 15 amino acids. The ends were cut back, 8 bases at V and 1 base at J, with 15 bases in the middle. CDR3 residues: CASARQGSSGNTIYF. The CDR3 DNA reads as TGTGCCAGCGCCCGTCAGGGAAGTTCTGGAAACACCATATATTTT.

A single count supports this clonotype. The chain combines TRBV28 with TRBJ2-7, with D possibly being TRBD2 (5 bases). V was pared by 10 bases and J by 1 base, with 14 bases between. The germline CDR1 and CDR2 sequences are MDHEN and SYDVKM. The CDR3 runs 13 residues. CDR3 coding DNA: TGTGCCATGAAGGGAGCAAATTCCTACGAGCAGTACTTC. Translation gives CAMKGANSYEQYF.

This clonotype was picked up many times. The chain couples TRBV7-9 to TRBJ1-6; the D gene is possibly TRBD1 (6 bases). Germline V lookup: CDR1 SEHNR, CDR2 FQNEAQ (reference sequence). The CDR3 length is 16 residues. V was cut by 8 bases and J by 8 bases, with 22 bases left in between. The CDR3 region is CASENIGGTRHSPLHF. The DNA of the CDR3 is TGTGCCAGCGAAAATATAGGGGGGACCCGGCATTCACCCCTCCACTTT.

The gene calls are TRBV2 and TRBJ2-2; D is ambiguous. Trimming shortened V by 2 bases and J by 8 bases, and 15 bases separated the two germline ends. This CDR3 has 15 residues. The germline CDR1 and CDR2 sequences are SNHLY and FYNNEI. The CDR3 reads CASSERAPEVGELFF. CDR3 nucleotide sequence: TGTGCCAGCAGTGAAAGGGCTCCGGAAGTGGGGGAGCTGTTTTTT.

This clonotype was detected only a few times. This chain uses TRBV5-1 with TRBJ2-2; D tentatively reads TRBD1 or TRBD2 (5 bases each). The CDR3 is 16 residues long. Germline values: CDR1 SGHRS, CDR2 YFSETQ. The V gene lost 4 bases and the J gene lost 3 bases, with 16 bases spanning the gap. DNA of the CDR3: TGCGCCAGCAGCCCCTCACGAGGGGATGACACCGGGGAGCTGTTTTTT. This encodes CASSPSRGDDTGELFF.

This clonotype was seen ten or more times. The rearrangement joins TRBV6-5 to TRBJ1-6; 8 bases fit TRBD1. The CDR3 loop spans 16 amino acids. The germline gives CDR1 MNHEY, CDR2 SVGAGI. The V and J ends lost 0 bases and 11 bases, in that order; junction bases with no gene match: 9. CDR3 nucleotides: TGTGCCAGCAGTTACTCGCCGAGACAGGGGATAACACCCCTCCACTTT. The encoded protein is CASSYSPRQGITPLHF.

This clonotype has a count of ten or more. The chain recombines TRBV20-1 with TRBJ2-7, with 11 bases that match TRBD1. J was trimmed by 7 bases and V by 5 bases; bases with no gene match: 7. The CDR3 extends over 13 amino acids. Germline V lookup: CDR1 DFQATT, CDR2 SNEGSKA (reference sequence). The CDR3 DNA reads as TGCAGTGCTCGGACAGGGGGCGAGGAAGAGCAGTACTTC. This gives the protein CSARTGGEEEQYF.

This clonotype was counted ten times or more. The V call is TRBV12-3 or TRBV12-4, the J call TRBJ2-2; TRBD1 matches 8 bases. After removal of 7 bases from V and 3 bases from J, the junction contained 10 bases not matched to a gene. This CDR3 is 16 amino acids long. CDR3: CASTVLRGLDTGELFF. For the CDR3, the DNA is TGTGCCAGCACCGTACTCAGGGGGCTCGACACCGGGGAGCTGTTTTTT.

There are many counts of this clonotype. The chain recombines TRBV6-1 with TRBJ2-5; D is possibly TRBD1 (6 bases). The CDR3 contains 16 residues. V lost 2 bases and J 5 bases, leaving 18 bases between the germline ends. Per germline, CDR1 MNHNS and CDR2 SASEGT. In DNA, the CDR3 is TGTGCCAGCAGTGAATATGCAGGGGACCAGGTGGAGACCCAGTACTTC. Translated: CASSEYAGDQVETQYF.

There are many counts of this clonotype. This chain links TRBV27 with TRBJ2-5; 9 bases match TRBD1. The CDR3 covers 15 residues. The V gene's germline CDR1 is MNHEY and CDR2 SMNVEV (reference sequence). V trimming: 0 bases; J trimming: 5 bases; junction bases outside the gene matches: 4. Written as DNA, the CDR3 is TGTGCCAGCAGTTTATCGGGACAGGGTTTTGAGACCCAGTACTTC. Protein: CASSLSGQGFETQYF.

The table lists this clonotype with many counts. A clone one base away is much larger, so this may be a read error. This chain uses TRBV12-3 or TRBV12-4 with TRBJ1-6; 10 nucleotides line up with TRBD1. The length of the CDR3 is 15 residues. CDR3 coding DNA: TGTGCCAGCAGCCGTGGACAGGGGGGGAATTCACACCTCCACTTT. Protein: CASSRGQGGNSHLHF.

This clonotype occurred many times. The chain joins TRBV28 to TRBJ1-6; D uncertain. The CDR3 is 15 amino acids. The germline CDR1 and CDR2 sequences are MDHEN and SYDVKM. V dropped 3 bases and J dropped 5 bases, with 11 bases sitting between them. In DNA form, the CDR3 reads TGTGCCAGCAGTTTGTCGCAGGCCAATAATTCACCCCTCCACTTT. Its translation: CASSLSQANNSPLHF.

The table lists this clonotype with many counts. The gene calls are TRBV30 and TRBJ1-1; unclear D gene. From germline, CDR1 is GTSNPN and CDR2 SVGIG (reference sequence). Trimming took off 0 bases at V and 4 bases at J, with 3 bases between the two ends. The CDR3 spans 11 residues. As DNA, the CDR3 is TGTGCCTGGAGTGTGACCACTGAAGCTTTCTTT. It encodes CAWSVTTEAFF. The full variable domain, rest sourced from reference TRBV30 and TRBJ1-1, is SQTIHQWPATLVQPVGSPLSLECTVEGTSNPNLYWYRQAAGRGLQLLFYSVGIGQISSEVPQNLSASRPQDRQFILSSKKLLLSDSGFYLCAWSVTTEAFFGQGTRLTVV.

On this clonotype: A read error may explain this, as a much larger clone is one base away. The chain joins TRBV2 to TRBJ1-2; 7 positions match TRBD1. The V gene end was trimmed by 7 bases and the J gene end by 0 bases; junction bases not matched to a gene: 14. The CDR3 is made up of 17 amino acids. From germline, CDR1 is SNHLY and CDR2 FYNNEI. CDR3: CASTRFLGTAANYGYTF. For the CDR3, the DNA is TGTGCCAGCACCAGATTTCTGGGGACAGCTGCTAACTATGGCTACACCTTC.

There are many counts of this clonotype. CDR3 nucleotide sequence: TGTGCCAGCAGCCCCCGACAGGGAGAAGGTGGAAACACCATATATTTT. Amino acid sequence: CASSPRQGEGGNTIYF. J is TRBJ1-3 and V is TRBV11-2; the match to TRBD1 covers 7 bases. Unmatched junction bases numbered 10, after V lost 5 bases and J lost 3 bases. The CDR3 is 16 residues long. Germline lookup yields CDR1 SGHAT and CDR2 FQNNGV.

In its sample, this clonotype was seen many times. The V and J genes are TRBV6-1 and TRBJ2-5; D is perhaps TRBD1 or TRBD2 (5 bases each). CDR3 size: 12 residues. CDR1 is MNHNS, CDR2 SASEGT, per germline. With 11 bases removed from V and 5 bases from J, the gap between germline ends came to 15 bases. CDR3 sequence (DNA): TGTGCCGCACGTGGGGGTAGGGAGACCCAGTACTTC. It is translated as CAARGGRETQYF.

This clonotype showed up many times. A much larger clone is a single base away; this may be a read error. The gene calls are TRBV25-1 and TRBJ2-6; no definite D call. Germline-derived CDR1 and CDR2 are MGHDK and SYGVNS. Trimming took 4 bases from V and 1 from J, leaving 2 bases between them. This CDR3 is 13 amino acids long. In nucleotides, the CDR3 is TGTGCCAGCAGTGCATCTGGGGCCAACGTCCTGACTTTC. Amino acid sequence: CASSASGANVLTF.

The CDR3 DNA reads TGCGCCAGCAGCGCCCCCGGGACAGAGACGAAAGAGACCCAGTACTTC. This codes for CASSAPGTETKETQYF. The V gene is TRBV5-1, the J gene TRBJ2-5; 7 bases are shared with TRBD1. The germline V gene encodes CDR1 SGHRS and CDR2 YFSETQ. J was trimmed by 3 bases and V by 4 bases; bases with no gene match: 12. The CDR3 is made up of 16 amino acids.

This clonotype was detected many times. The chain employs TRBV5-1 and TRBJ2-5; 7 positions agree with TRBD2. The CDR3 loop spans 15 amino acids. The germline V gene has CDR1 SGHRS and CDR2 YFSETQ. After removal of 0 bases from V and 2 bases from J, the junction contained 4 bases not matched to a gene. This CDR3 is CASSLVGRRQETQYF. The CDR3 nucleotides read TGCGCCAGCAGCTTGGTCGGGAGGAGACAAGAGACCCAGTACTTC.

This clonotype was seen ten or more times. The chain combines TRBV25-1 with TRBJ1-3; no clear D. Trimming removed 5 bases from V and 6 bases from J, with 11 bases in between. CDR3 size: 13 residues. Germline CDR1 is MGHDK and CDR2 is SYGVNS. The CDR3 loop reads CASSPGLENTIYF. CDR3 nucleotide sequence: TGTGCCAGCAGTCCAGGTCTGGAAAACACCATATATTTT. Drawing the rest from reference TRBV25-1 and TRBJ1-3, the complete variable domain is EADIYQTPRYLVIGTGKKITLECSQTMGHDKMYWYQQDPGMELHLIHYSYGVNSTEKGDLSSESTVSRIRTEHFPLTLESARPSHTSQYLCASSPGLENTIYFGEGSWLTVV.

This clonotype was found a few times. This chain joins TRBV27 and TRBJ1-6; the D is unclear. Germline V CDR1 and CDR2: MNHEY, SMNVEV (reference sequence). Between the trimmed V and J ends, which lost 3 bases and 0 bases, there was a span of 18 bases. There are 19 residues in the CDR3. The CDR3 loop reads CASSFSPALDGSYNSPLHF. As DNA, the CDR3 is TGTGCCAGCAGTTTCTCCCCGGCCCTAGATGGCTCCTATAATTCACCCCTCCACTTT.

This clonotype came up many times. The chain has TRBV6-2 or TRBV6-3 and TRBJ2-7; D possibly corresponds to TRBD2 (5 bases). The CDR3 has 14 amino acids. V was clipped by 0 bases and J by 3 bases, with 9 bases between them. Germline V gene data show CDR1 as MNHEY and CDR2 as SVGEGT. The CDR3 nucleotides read TGTGCCAGCAGTTACTCCAGGACTGGCTACGAGCAGTACTTC. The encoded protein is CASSYSRTGYEQYF.

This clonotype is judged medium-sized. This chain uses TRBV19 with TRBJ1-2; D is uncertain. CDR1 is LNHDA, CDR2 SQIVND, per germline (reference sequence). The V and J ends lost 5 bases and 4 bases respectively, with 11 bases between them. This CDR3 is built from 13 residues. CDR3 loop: CASSLSRRYGYTF. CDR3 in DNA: TGTGCCAGTAGTTTGTCCAGGCGCTATGGCTACACCTTC.

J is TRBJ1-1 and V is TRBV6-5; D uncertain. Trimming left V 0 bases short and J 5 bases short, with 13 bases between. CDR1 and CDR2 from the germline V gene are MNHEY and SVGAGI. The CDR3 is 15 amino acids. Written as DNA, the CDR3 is TGTGCCAGCAGTTACTCGAAACACGGAGGGACTGAAGCTTTCTTT. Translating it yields CASSYSKHGGTEAFF.